One sample yielded the 5 T cell receptor beta chains listed below, sequenced in a study of blood T cell repertoires in COVID-19. The data were produced by immunoSEQ multiplex PCR, yet TCRdb's version contains in-frame clones alone and is incomplete. The sample records fewer than 350,000 clones, 75% to 90% being singletons. Sequences were obtained from peripheral blood. The receptors derive from a woman aged 25 to 39 who had recovered from COVID-19.

V gene TRBV27 combines with J gene TRBJ1-6, with unresolved D. Germline CDR1 MNHEY, CDR2 SMNVEV (reference sequence). The CDR3 runs to 14 residues. V was shortened by 2 bases and J by 6 bases, with 8 bases between the two germline ends. The chain's CDR3 is CASSLLGSNSPLHF. The CDR3 DNA reads TGTGCCAGCAGTTTACTCGGGAGTAATTCACCCCTCCACTTT.

This chain links TRBV11-2 with TRBJ1-1; 8 positions agree with TRBD1. The length of the CDR3 is 14 residues. The V segment lost 6 bases and the J segment 5 bases; nucleotides outside the gene matches: 8. CDR1 is SGHAT and CDR2 is FQNNGV in the germline V gene. The CDR3 DNA follows: TGTGCCAGCAGAGAACAGGGGGTTAGGACTGAAGCTTTCTTT. Translated: CASREQGVRTEAFF.

The chain employs TRBV7-9 and TRBJ2-1, with TRBD1 as a possible D gene (6 bases). Germline CDR1 is SEHNR and CDR2 is FQNEAQ (reference sequence). The CDR3 contains 12 residues. V gave up 5 bases and J gave up 10 bases, with 12 bases separating them. This CDR3 reads CASSPNRDEQFF. DNA for the CDR3: TGTGCCAGCAGCCCGAACAGGGACGAGCAGTTCTTC.

The chain combines TRBV6-1 with TRBJ2-3, with 10 bases aligning to TRBD2. V was clipped by 0 bases and J by 4 bases; unmatched bases: 1. Germline V lookup: CDR1 MNHNS, CDR2 SASEGT. This CDR3 is built from 15 residues. The CDR3 coding sequence is TGTGCCAGCAGTGAAGCAGCGGGGGGGCCAGATACGCAGTATTTT. It encodes CASSEAAGGPDTQYF.

V gene TRBV12-5 combines with J gene TRBJ2-1; 7 bases agree with TRBD2. The CDR3 spans 15 residues. Germline-derived CDR1 and CDR2 are LGHNT and FRNRAP. V was clipped by 1 base and J by 6 bases; unmatched bases: 6. Here the CDR3 reads CASGLGGGLSNEQFF. The CDR3 DNA sequence: TGTGCTAGTGGTTTGGGGGGAGGGTTGAGCAATGAGCAGTTCTTC.